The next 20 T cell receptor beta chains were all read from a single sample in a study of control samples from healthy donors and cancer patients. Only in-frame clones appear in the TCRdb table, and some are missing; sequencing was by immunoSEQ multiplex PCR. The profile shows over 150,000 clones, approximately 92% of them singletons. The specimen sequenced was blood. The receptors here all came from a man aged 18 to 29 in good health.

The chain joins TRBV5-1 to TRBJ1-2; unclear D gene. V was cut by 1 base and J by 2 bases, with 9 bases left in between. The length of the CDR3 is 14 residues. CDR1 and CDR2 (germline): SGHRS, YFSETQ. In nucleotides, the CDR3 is TGCGCCAGCAGCTTGCAGAGGCAGAACTATGGCTACACCTTC. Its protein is CASSLQRQNYGYTF.

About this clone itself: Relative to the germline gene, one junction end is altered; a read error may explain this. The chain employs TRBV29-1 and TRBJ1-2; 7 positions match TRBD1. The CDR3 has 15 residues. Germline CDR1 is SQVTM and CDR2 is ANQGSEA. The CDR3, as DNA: TGCAGCGTTGGTAGGGGGGACAGCTCTAACTATAGCTACACCTTC. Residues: CSVGRGDSSNYSYTF. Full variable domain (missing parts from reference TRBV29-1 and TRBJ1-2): SAVISQKPSRDICQRGTSLTIQCQVDSQVTMMFWYRQQPGQSLTLIATANQGSEATYESGFVIDKFPISRPNLTFSTLTVSNMSPEDSSIYLCSVGRGDSSNYSYTFGSGTRLTVV.

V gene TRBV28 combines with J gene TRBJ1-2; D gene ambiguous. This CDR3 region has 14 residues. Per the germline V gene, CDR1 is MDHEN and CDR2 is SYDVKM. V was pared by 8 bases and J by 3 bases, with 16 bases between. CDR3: CASRARALDYGYTF. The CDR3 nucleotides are TGTGCCAGCCGGGCTAGGGCATTGGACTATGGCTACACCTTC.

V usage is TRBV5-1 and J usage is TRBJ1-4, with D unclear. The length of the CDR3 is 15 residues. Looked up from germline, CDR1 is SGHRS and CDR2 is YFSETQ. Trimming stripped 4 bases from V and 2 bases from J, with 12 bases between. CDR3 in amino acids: CASSPFPVTNEKLFF. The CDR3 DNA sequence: TGCGCCAGCAGCCCCTTTCCCGTGACTAATGAAAAACTGTTTTTT.

The CDR3 region has the DNA TGTGCCACCAGTGGCCTGACAGGGTGGCCCCAAGAGACCCAGTACTTC. Translation: CATSGLTGWPQETQYF. V is TRBV24-1 and J is TRBJ2-5; 7 positions match TRBD1. Germline loops: CDR1 KGHDR, CDR2 SFDVKD. The CDR3 extends over 16 amino acids. Trimming cost V 5 bases and J 1 base; bases outside gene matches: 9.

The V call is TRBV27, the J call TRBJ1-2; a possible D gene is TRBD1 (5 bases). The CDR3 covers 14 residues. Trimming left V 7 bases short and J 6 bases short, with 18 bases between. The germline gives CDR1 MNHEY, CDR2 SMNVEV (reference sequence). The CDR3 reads CASTWRGGHDGYTF. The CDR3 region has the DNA TGTGCCAGCACCTGGCGGGGAGGACACGATGGCTACACCTTC.

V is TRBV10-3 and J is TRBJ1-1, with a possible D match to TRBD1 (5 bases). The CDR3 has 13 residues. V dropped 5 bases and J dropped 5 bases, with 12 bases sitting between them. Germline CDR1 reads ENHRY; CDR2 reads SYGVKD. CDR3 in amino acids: CAISSDRRTEAFF. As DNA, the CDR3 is TGTGCCATCAGTTCCGACAGAAGGACTGAAGCTTTCTTT.

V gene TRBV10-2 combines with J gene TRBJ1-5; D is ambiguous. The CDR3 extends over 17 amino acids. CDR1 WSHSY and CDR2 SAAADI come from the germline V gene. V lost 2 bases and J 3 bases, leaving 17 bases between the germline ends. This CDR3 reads CASSEGQSLAPNQPQHF. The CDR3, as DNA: TGCGCCAGCAGTGAGGGGCAAAGTCTAGCACCCAATCAGCCCCAGCATTTT.

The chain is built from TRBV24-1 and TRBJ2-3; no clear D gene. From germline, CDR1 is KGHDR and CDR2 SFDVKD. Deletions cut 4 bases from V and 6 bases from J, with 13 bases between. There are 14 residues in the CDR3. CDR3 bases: TGTGCCACCAGTGACCGGATTTCGGTGGATACGCAGTATTTT. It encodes CATSDRISVDTQYF.

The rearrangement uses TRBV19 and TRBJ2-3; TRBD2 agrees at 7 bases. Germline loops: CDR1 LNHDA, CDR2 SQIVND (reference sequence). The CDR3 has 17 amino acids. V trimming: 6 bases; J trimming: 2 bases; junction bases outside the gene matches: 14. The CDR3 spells CASSASSMRGFTDTQYF. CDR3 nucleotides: TGTGCCAGTAGCGCCTCGAGTATGCGGGGGTTCACAGATACGCAGTATTTT.

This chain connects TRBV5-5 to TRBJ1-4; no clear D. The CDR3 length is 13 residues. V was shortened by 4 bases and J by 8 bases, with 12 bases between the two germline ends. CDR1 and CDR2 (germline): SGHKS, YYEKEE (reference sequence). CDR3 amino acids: CASSVLVGEKLFF. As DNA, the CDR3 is TGTGCCAGCAGCGTACTCGTAGGGGAAAAACTGTTTTTT. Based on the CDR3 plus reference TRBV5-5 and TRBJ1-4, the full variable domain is DAGVTQSPTHLIKTRGQQVTLRCSPISGHKSVSWYQQVLGQGPQFIFQYYEKEERGRGNFPDRFSARQFPNYSSELNVNALLLGDSALYLCASSVLVGEKLFFGSGTQLSVL.

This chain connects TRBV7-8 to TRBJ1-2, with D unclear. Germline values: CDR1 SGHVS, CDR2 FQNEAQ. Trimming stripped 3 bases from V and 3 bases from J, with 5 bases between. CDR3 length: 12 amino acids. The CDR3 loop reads CASSLGYYGYTF. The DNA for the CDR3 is TGTGCCAGCAGCTTGGGATACTATGGCTACACCTTC.

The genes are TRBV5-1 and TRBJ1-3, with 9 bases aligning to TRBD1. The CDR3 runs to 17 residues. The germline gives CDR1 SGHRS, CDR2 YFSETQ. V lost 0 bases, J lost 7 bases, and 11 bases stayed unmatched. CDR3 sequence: CASSLGAVGQGGNTIYF. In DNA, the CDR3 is TGCGCCAGCAGCTTGGGCGCGGTGGGACAGGGTGGTAACACCATATATTTT.

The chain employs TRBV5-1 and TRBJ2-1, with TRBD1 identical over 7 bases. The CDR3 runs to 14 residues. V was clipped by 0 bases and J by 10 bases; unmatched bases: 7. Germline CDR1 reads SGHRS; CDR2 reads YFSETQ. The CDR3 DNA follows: TGCGCCAGCAGCTTGGGTGACCTCAGGGGGGAGCAGTTCTTC. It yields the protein CASSLGDLRGEQFF.

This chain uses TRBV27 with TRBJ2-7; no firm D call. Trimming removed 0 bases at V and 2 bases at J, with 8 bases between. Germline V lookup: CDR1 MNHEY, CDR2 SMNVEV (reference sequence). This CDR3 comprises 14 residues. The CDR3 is CASSLSLGTYEQYF. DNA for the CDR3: TGTGCCAGCAGTTTATCCCTTGGAACCTACGAGCAGTACTTC.

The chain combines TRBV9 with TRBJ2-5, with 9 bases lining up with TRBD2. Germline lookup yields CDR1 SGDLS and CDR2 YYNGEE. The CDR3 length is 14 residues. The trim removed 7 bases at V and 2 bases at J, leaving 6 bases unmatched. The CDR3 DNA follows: TGTGCCAGCTCCAGGCTAGCGGGGCAAGAGACCCAGTACTTC. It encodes CASSRLAGQETQYF.

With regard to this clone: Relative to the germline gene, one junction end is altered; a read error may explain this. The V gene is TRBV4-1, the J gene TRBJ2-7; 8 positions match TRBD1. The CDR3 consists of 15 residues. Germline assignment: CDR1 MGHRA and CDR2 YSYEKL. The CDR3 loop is CATSRPGQASYEQYF. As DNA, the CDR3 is TGCGCCACCAGCCGACCGGGACAGGCATCCTACGAGCAGTACTTC.

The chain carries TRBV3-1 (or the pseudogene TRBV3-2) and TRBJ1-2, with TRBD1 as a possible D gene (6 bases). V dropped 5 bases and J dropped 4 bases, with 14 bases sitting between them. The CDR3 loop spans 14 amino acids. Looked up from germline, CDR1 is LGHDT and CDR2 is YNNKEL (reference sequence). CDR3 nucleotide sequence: TGTGCCAGCAGCGGGGACATATCGAGCTATGGCTACACCTTC. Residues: CASSGDISSYGYTF.

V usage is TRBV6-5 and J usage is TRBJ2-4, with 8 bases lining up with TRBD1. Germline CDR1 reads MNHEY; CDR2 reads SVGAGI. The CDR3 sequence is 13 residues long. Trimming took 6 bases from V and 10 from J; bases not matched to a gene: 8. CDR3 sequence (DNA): TGTGCCAGCAGCCGGACAGGGCTGCAAATTCAGTACTTC. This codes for CASSRTGLQIQYF.

CDR3 residues: CAIGTRTGGLETQYF. The CDR3 DNA is TGTGCCATCGGGACTCGGACAGGGGGCTTAGAGACCCAGTACTTC. This sequence joins TRBV10-3 and TRBJ2-5; TRBD1 agrees at 11 bases. The CDR3 extends over 15 amino acids. V was clipped by 8 bases and J by 4 bases; unmatched bases: 9. The germline V gene has CDR1 ENHRY and CDR2 SYGVKD.